This T cell receptor beta chain was observed in a study of cytomegalovirus exposure and HLA in healthy donors. Study-wide context: Tens of millions of unique TCRs, all from HLA-typed donors, were included in an early release of the data. Genotyping of about 400 donors showed that about 83% belonged to the Caucasian-associated ancestry cluster.

This CDR3 comprises 13 residues. Germline CDR1 is SGDLS and CDR2 is YYNGEE. The ends were cut back, 3 bases at V and 8 bases at J, with 12 bases in the middle. As regards this clone: No antigen is known for it.

Study results and limitations: Cytomegalovirus association was listed for 170 or so TCR beta chains.

With 60 Vbeta and 13 Jbeta primers, the PCR was carried out. The data were produced by immunoSEQ multiplex PCR, yet TCRdb's version contains in-frame clones alone and is incomplete. The sample shows 150,000 to 180,000 clones, around 79% of them seen only once. The chain employs TRBV9 and TRBJ2-1; D perhaps matches TRBD2 (6 bases). Sequencing used PBMCs. The receptor comes from a young man in good health and CMV-seropositive. CDR3 nucleotide sequence: TGTGCCAGCAGCGGCACTAGCCGCGATGAGCAGTTCTTC. Its translation is CASSGTSRDEQFF. The full variable domain, its missing parts supplied by reference TRBV9 and TRBJ2-1, is DSGVTQTPKHLITATGQRVTLRCSPRSGDLSVYWYQQSLDQGLQFLIQYYNGEERAKGNILERFSAQQFPDLHSELNLSSLELGDSALYFCASSGTSRDEQFFGPGTRLTVL.